The rows below give T cell receptor beta chains drawn from one sample of a study of human T cells and chemical hapten exposure. MiXCR, run by TCRdb on the RACE reads, gives a single entry per CDR3 protein. The profile shows over 85,000 distinct CDR3 sequences, just under 9% of them singletons. The specimen was whole blood. The receptors here all came from a female donor in good health. Some clones in this sample may be carry-over from other donors' samples. The CDR3 runs from the conserved cysteine through the conserved F or W. The D gene is left open where the match is weak. Where a row states a size, it is once, few, many or the class of an expanded clone; other rows omit it.

j_call v_call d_call clone_size cdr3_nt cdr3_aa
TRBJ2-5 TRBV6-6 NA NA TGTGCCAGCAGTCCTCAAGAGACCCGGTACTTC CASSPQETRYF
TRBJ2-3 TRBV2 TRBD1 NA TGTGCCAGCATAATTTTAACAGGGGCGACAGATACGCAGTATTTT CASIILTGATDTQYF
TRBJ2-5 TRBV25-1 TRBD1 many TGTGCCAGCAGTGACCACGACAGGGTAAACACCCAGTACTTC CASSDHDRVNTQYF
TRBJ2-3 TRBV14 NA few TGTGCCAGCAGCCAAGATCTCCGGAGCAACACAGATACGCAGTATTTT CASSQDLRSNTDTQYF
TRBJ2-7 TRBV9 NA many TGTGCCAGCAGCGGCGTCGAAATCTACGAGCAGTACTTC CASSGVEIYEQYF
TRBJ2-2 TRBV14 TRBD1 many TGTGCCAGCAGCCAGTTCGGACAGGGGGCGCCCCCTAACACCGGGGAGCTGTTTTTT CASSQFGQGAPPNTGELFF
TRBJ1-4 TRBV6-6 NA few TGTGCCAGCAGTTACTCGCTTTATACGGAGACTAATGAAAAACTGTTTTTT CASSYSLYTETNEKLFF
TRBJ2-3 TRBV28 NA many TGTGCCAGCAGCGGGAGAACCACAGATACGCAGTATTTT CASSGRTTDTQYF
TRBJ2-2 TRBV28 NA medium-sized TGTGCCAGCAGCAGACTCGAGAGGCCCGGGGAGCTGTTTTTT CASSRLERPGELFF
TRBJ2-4 TRBV4-2 TRBD2 few TGTGCCAGCAGCCAAGCCCTGCGGGAGGGCCTGAACATTCAGTACTTC CASSQALREGLNIQYF
TRBJ2-7 TRBV12-3/TRBV12-4 NA many TGTGCCAGCAGTTTGAGGTCTGGGGGCGACGAGCAGTACTTC CASSLRSGGDEQYF
TRBJ1-1 TRBV7-2 NA few TGTGCCAGCAGTCCCCCCGTGGCTCTAAACACTGAAGCTTTCTTT CASSPPVALNTEAFF
TRBJ2-1 TRBV20-1 TRBD2 few TGCAGTGCTATAAGCGGGAGTGGAAATGAGCAGTTCTTC CSAISGSGNEQFF
TRBJ1-5 TRBV4-1 TRBD1 many TGCGCCAGCAGCCAAGGCAGGGGGCAAGGTCAGCCCCAGCATTTT CASSQGRGQGQPQHF
TRBJ1-4 TRBV28 NA NA TGTGCCAGCAGTTTCCCTCCCGAGGCCAGAACTGAAAAACTGTTTTTT CASSFPPEARTEKLFF
TRBJ2-1 TRBV20-1 NA few TGCAGTGCTAGAGTACGGGGAACGGGTACCTACAATGAGCAGTTCTTC CSARVRGTGTYNEQFF
TRBJ2-2 TRBV19 TRBD2 few TGTGCCAGTAGTAAGACTAGCGGGAGTCGCACCGGGGAGCTGTTTTTT CASSKTSGSRTGELFF
TRBJ1-6 TRBV12-3/TRBV12-4 NA NA TGTGCCAGCAGTCCCCGGACAGCCCGCGACACCCTCCACTTT CASSPRTARDTLHF
TRBJ2-2 TRBV5-1 NA few TGCGCCAGCAGCTTAAGGGGAACCCCCGGGGAGCTGTTTTTT CASSLRGTPGELFF
TRBJ1-2 TRBV6-1 TRBD1 NA TGTGCCAGCAGTCGGGACAGGGAAGATGGCTACACCTTC CASSRDREDGYTF
TRBJ2-7 TRBV7-9 TRBD1 many TGTGCCAGCAGCTCCGCCGGGGACAGGTCCTACGAGCAGTACTTC CASSSAGDRSYEQYF
TRBJ2-7 TRBV4-3 NA few TGCGCCAGCAGTCAGGTGGTGGGCATTTCCTACGAGCAGTACTTC CASSQVVGISYEQYF
TRBJ2-5 TRBV12-3/TRBV12-4 NA few TGTGCCAGCAGTTTTCCGGGCTTGGGGGAGACCCAGTACTTC CASSFPGLGETQYF
TRBJ2-3 TRBV28 NA many TGTGCCAGCAGTTTTCGACAGAGACCGACGCCGCAGTATTTT CASSFRQRPTPQYF
TRBJ2-3 TRBV6-2/TRBV6-3 NA few TGTGCCAGCAGTTACCTTCGAGATACGCAGTATTTT CASSYLRDTQYF
TRBJ2-6 TRBV5-6 NA NA TGTGCCAGCAGCTTATGGGCAGGGTATAGCTCTGGGGCCAACGTCCTGACTTTC CASSLWAGYSSGANVLTF
TRBJ2-7 TRBV20-1 NA NA TGCAGTGCCGGCCGGGACTCCTACGAGCAGTACTTC CSAGRDSYEQYF
TRBJ2-5 TRBV9 TRBD2 many TGTGCCAGCAGCGTTCAGCCGGGGGGAGAGACCCAGTACTTC CASSVQPGGETQYF
TRBJ2-7 TRBV27 TRBD2 many TGTGCCAGCAGTTTATCCGACGCAACTAGCGCGTTCTACGAGCAGTACTTC CASSLSDATSAFYEQYF
TRBJ2-1 TRBV16 TRBD2 many TGTGCCAGCAGCCAAAACGGACTAGCGGGTTACAATGAGCAGTTCTTC CASSQNGLAGYNEQFF
TRBJ2-3 TRBV25-1 NA few TGTGCCAGCAGTGAATCCTCTAGCAAACTAGATACGCAGTATTTT CASSESSSKLDTQYF
TRBJ2-7 TRBV28 NA many TGTGCCAGCAGCCTCCAACTCGAAACCTACGAGCAGTACTTC CASSLQLETYEQYF
TRBJ2-1 TRBV20-1 NA few TGCAGTGCTACTCCCTCGCGCAATGAGCAGTTCTTC CSATPSRNEQFF